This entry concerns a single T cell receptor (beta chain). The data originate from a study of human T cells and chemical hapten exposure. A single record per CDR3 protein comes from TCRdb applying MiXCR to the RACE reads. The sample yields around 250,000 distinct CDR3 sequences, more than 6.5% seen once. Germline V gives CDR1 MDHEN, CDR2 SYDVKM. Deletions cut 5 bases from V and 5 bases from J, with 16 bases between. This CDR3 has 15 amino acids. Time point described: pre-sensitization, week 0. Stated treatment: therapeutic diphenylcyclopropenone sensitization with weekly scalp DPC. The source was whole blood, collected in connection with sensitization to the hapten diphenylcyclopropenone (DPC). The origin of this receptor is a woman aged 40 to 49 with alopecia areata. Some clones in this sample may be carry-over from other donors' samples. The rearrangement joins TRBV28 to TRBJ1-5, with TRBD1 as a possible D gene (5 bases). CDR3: CASSAPVGGDQPQHF. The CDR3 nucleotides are TGTGCCAGCAGTGCGCCAGTGGGGGGAGATCAGCCCCAGCATTTT.